Following are 2 T cell receptor beta chains from one sample sequenced in a study of post-analysis software for immune sequencing data. The TCR beta cDNA libraries contained unique molecular identifiers. TCRdb redid the calling of the PCR reads with MiXCR, one entry per CDR3 protein. The table shows roughly 600,000 distinct CDR3 sequences, with roughly two fifths occurring only once. Their specific antigens are unknown. Study-level findings and limits: Among five TRBV segments more frequent in patients than controls were TRBV5-6, TRBV5-1 and TRBV20-1.

The sample comprised blood. The receptors here all came from a girl under 18 with multiple sclerosis.

This chain uses TRBV29-1 with TRBJ2-6, with a weak D call TRBD1 (5 bases). The CDR3 spans 12 residues. CDR1 SQVTM and CDR2 ANQGSEA come from the germline V gene. The germline V and J ends were trimmed by 6 bases and 2 bases, with 5 bases remaining between them. DNA of the CDR3: TGCAGCGTGGACACTGGGGCCAACGTCCTGACTTTC. Its translation is CSVDTGANVLTF.

This clonotype appeared once. A much more abundant neighbour one base away suggests this may be a read error. The V gene is TRBV5-6, the J gene TRBJ1-2; weak D call: TRBD1 (5 bases). The germline V gene has CDR1 SGHDT and CDR2 YYEEEE. CDR3 length: 14 residues. CDR3: CTSSFRQGRDGYTF. CDR3 nucleotides: TGTACCAGCAGCTTCCGGCAGGGAAGGGATGGCTACACCTTC.